The 30 T cell receptor beta chains reported below all come from one sample, sequenced in a study of beta chain features in type 1 diabetes. The investigators reverse transcribed all of the isolated RNA, so they sequenced expressed TCRB transcripts. The protocol was immunoSEQ multiplex PCR, while the TCRdb copy is restricted to in-frame clones and leaves out a portion. The sample lists 400,000 to 500,000 clones, approximately 15% seen once, with 0.035% to 0.04% in the top ten. Sequenced: naive CD4+ T cells from blood. These receptors originate from a young man in good health.

This clone was detected only a few times. The chain couples TRBV9 to TRBJ2-3, with 15 positions matching TRBD2. The CDR3 runs 17 residues. The germline gives CDR1 SGDLS, CDR2 YYNGEE. V was clipped by 3 bases and J by 4 bases; unmatched bases: 6. The CDR3 nucleotides read TGTGCCAGCAGCGGCACCGGGACTAGCGGGGGGTCAGATACGCAGTATTTT. Translation: CASSGTGTSGGSDTQYF.

With respect to this clone: Distinct nucleotide sequences in the sample also encode this CDR3. This rearrangement joins TRBV30 to TRBJ2-5; D gene unclear. Germline loops: CDR1 GTSNPN, CDR2 SVGIG (reference sequence). The length of the CDR3 is 12 residues. V was pared by 1 base and J by 4 bases, with 7 bases between. CDR3 sequence: CAWSARGETQYF. In DNA, the CDR3 is TGTGCCTGGAGTGCCCGAGGAGAGACCCAGTACTTC.

The V call is TRBV9, the J call TRBJ2-3, with 12 bases aligning to TRBD2. V trimming: 2 bases; J trimming: 1 base; junction bases outside the gene matches: 2. This CDR3 has 16 residues. The germline CDR1 and CDR2 sequences are SGDLS and YYNGEE. The CDR3 nucleotides are TGTGCCAGCAGCGTTAGGACTAGCGGGGGCACAGATACGCAGTATTTT. Translating it yields CASSVRTSGGTDTQYF. The entire variable domain, with the rest obtained from reference TRBV9 and TRBJ2-3, is as follows: DSGVTQTPKHLITATGQRVTLRCSPRSGDLSVYWYQQSLDQGLQFLIQYYNGEERAKGNILERFSAQQFPDLHSELNLSSLELGDSALYFCASSVRTSGGTDTQYFGPGTRLTVL.

This clone was counted between two and nine times. This chain uses TRBV6-5 with TRBJ2-4; D perhaps matches TRBD2 (5 bases). Germline CDR1 is MNHEY and CDR2 is SVGAGI. V lost 8 bases to trimming and J lost 7 bases, with 18 bases between them. This CDR3 spans 14 amino acids. The CDR3 coding sequence is TGTGCCAGCGGGCTGTCCGTGGGCGGGAACATTCAGTACTTC. Its protein is CASGLSVGGNIQYF.

This clone was found a few times. The chain employs TRBV7-9 and TRBJ2-5, with a tentative D call TRBD1 (6 bases). Germline assignment: CDR1 SEHNR and CDR2 FQNEAQ (reference sequence). Trimming stripped 5 bases from V and 2 bases from J, with 15 bases between. The CDR3 contains 15 residues. The DNA for the CDR3 is TGTGCCAGCAGCCCGCAAACAGGGAATCAAGAGACCCAGTACTTC. Translating gives CASSPQTGNQETQYF.

The sample holds a few counts of this clone. This rearrangement joins TRBV27 to TRBJ2-5, with 9 bases that match TRBD1. Germline V gene lookup returns CDR1 MNHEY and CDR2 SMNVEV (reference sequence). J lost 5 bases, V lost 5 bases, and 9 bases had no gene match. The CDR3 covers 15 residues. CDR3 DNA: TGTGCCAGCAGTGCCGGGACAGGGCGTGCGGAGACCCAGTACTTC. It is translated as CASSAGTGRAETQYF.

V and J are TRBV27 and TRBJ2-1; TRBD2 might be the D (5 bases). The CDR3 extends over 17 amino acids. V shed 3 bases and J shed 1 base, with 16 bases lying between them. Germline CDR1 reads MNHEY; CDR2 reads SMNVEV (reference sequence). CDR3 in DNA: TGTGCCAGCAGTTTTTCTAGCTTGATGGCGTCCTACAATGAGCAGTTCTTC. This gives the protein CASSFSSLMASYNEQFF.

V and J are TRBV29-1 and TRBJ1-1; 9 nucleotides match TRBD1. Germline CDR1 reads SQVTM; CDR2 reads ANQGSEA. Losses at the gene ends were 4 bases for V and 8 bases for J; bases not matched to a gene: 2. This CDR3 is 11 amino acids long. CDR3 DNA sequence: TGCAGCGTTGCCGGGACAGGGGAAGCTTTCTTT. It is translated as CSVAGTGEAFF.

This rearrangement joins TRBV18 to TRBJ1-2; D may be TRBD1 (5 bases). This CDR3 has 14 residues. Germline loops: CDR1 KGHSH, CDR2 LQKENI. V was trimmed by 2 bases and J by 6 bases, leaving 13 bases between them. The CDR3: CASSPNRGSNGYTF. The CDR3 bases are TGTGCCAGCTCACCAAATCGGGGCAGTAATGGCTACACCTTC.

The chain combines TRBV15 with TRBJ2-5; 7 positions match TRBD1. This CDR3 is 17 amino acids long. Germline assignment: CDR1 LNHNV and CDR2 YYDKDF (reference sequence). Unmatched junction bases numbered 17, after V lost 5 bases and J lost 5 bases. This CDR3 is CATSGRTRQGERETQYF. CDR3 coding DNA: TGTGCCACCAGCGGCAGAACAAGACAGGGAGAGCGGGAGACCCAGTACTTC. Complete variable domain (other parts from reference TRBV15 and TRBJ2-5): DAMVIQNPRYQVTQFGKPVTLSCSQTLNHNVMYWYQQKSSQAPKLLFHYYDKDFNNEADTPDNFQSRRPNTSFCFLDIRSPGLGDTAMYLCATSGRTRQGERETQYFGPGTRLLVL.

The chain is built from TRBV7-2 and TRBJ2-3; no clear D gene. Trimming stripped 0 bases from V and 2 bases from J, with 6 bases between. Germline V gives CDR1 SGHTA, CDR2 FQGNSA. The CDR3 has 14 residues. CDR3 sequence reads: CASSLALNTDTQYF. The CDR3 nucleotides read TGTGCCAGCAGCTTAGCGCTCAACACAGATACGCAGTATTTT. The whole variable domain, filled in from reference TRBV7-2 and TRBJ2-3, reads GAGVSQSPSNKVTEKGKDVELRCDPISGHTALYWYRQSLGQGLEFLIYFQGNSAPDKSGLPSDRFSAERTGGSVSTLTIQRTQQEDSAVYLCASSLALNTDTQYFGPGTRLTVL.

Comments on this clone: Because the CDR3's place on the DNA is in doubt, the DNA is left out and the CDR3 is given as listed by TCRdb. This chain uses TRBV21-1 with TRBJ2-5; TRBD1, the table's D call, lacks a check against the DNA. TRBV21-1 constitutes a pseudogene. With termini counted, the CDR3 has 15 amino acids. This CDR3 is CASSFGQGACETQYF.

This clone was detected a few times. The rearrangement joins TRBV5-6 to TRBJ2-3; 12 nucleotides align to TRBD2. V gave up 1 base and J gave up 4 bases; unmatched junction bases: 1. CDR3 length equals 15 residues. Germline-derived CDR1 and CDR2 are SGHDT and YYEEEE. CDR3 sequence (DNA): TGTGCCAGCAGCTTGCGACTAGCGGGAGCAGATACGCAGTATTTT. This encodes CASSLRLAGADTQYF.

The J gene is TRBJ1-6, the V gene TRBV7-6; D gene ambiguous. CDR1 is SGHVS and CDR2 is FNYEAQ in the germline V gene. There are 17 residues in the CDR3. Trimming cost V 1 base and J 7 bases, with 17 bases left between them. DNA of the CDR3: TGTGCCAGCAGCTTAGACGCGTCGGGCCGTCCCAATTCACCCCTCCACTTT. Translating gives CASSLDASGRPNSPLHF. The full variable domain, its missing parts supplied by reference TRBV7-6 and TRBJ1-6, is GAGVSQSPRYKVTKRGQDVALRCDPISGHVSLYWYRQALGQGPEFLTYFNYEAQQDKSGLPNDRFSAERPEGSISTLTIQRTEQRDSAMYRCASSLDASGRPNSPLHFGNGTRLTVT.

The gene calls are TRBV6-5 and TRBJ2-7; D could derive from TRBD1 or TRBD2 (5 bases each). Trimming left V 2 bases short and J 2 bases short, with 13 bases between. Germline assignment: CDR1 MNHEY and CDR2 SVGAGI. The CDR3 is 15 residues long. The CDR3 loop is CASSYVGGGAYEQYV. CDR3 DNA: TGTGCCAGCAGTTACGTGGGTGGGGGAGCCTACGAGCAGTACGTC.

CDR3 DNA sequence: TGTGCCAGCAGCTTCCGTACGGGAATCCACAATGAGCAGTTCTTC. Its translation: CASSFRTGIHNEQFF. V gene TRBV13 combines with J gene TRBJ2-1; maybe TRBD2 (5 bases). The V and J ends lost 3 bases and 5 bases respectively, with 14 bases between them. This CDR3 is 15 amino acids long. Germline V CDR1 and CDR2: PRHDT, FYEKMQ (reference sequence).

This clone has a handful of counts. The chain employs TRBV6-1 and TRBJ2-3, with 7 positions matching TRBD1. The V gene end was trimmed by 6 bases and the J gene end by 7 bases; junction bases not matched to a gene: 4. The CDR3 spans 12 residues. Germline lookup yields CDR1 MNHNS and CDR2 SASEGT. DNA of the CDR3: TGTGCCAGCAGGCCAGGGGGTAATACGCAGTATTTT. It yields the protein CASRPGGNTQYF.

The chain uses TRBV7-6 and TRBJ2-3; 11 bases match TRBD2. V trimming: 2 bases; J trimming: 5 bases; junction bases outside the gene matches: 6. The CDR3 is 16 amino acids. The germline V gene encodes CDR1 SGHVS and CDR2 FNYEAQ. The CDR3 nucleotides are TGTGCCAGCAGCTTATTGCTAGCGGGGGGACAAGATACGCAGTATTTT. As protein: CASSLLLAGGQDTQYF. Together with reference TRBV7-6 and TRBJ2-3, the CDR3 gives the full variable domain: GAGVSQSPRYKVTKRGQDVALRCDPISGHVSLYWYRQALGQGPEFLTYFNYEAQQDKSGLPNDRFSAERPEGSISTLTIQRTEQRDSAMYRCASSLLLAGGQDTQYFGPGTRLTVL.

This clone was found a few times. The chain uses TRBV29-1 and TRBJ1-2, with no clear D. Trimming took 6 bases from V and 8 from J, leaving 16 bases between them. CDR3 length: 12 amino acids. Germline V CDR1 and CDR2: SQVTM, ANQGSEA. The CDR3: CSVLLPHRGYTF. CDR3 DNA sequence: TGCAGCGTCCTCTTACCCCATCGGGGCTACACCTTC.

The chain carries TRBV5-4 and TRBJ1-4; D uncertain. Germline CDR1 SGHNT, CDR2 YYREEE (reference sequence). The CDR3 covers 13 residues. The V end lost 0 bases, the J end lost 7 bases, and 7 bases lay between the germline ends. CDR3 amino acids: CASSLGAREKLFF. The CDR3 DNA reads TGTGCCAGCAGCTTGGGGGCCCGTGAAAAACTGTTTTTT. The full variable domain, its missing parts supplied by reference TRBV5-4 and TRBJ1-4, is ETGVTQSPTHLIKTRGQQVTLRCSSQSGHNTVSWYQQALGQGPQFIFQYYREEENGRGNFPPRFSGLQFPNYSSELNVNALELDDSALYLCASSLGAREKLFFGSGTQLSVL.

This clone showed up just a few times. The rearrangement uses TRBV7-9 and TRBJ1-1; 8 bases agree with TRBD1. The CDR3 has 15 residues. The V segment lost 5 bases and the J segment 1 base; nucleotides outside the gene matches: 6. Germline V CDR1 and CDR2: SEHNR, FQNEAQ (reference sequence). The CDR3 sequence is CASSAGTGANTEAFF. As DNA, the CDR3 is TGTGCCAGCAGCGCCGGGACAGGCGCGAACACTGAAGCTTTCTTT.

The genes are TRBV5-4 and TRBJ1-2, with a possible D match to TRBD1 (6 bases). Germline-derived CDR1 and CDR2 are SGHNT and YYREEE (reference sequence). CDR3 length: 15 amino acids. Trimming cost V 0 bases and J 4 bases, with 13 bases left between them. The CDR3 DNA reads TGTGCCAGCAGCTTGGCGACAGGACTATCCTATGGCTACACCTTC. This sequence encodes CASSLATGLSYGYTF. Together with reference TRBV5-4 and TRBJ1-2, the CDR3 gives the full variable domain: ETGVTQSPTHLIKTRGQQVTLRCSSQSGHNTVSWYQQALGQGPQFIFQYYREEENGRGNFPPRFSGLQFPNYSSELNVNALELDDSALYLCASSLATGLSYGYTFGSGTRLTVV.

Points on this clone: Other DNA sequences in this specimen translate into the identical CDR3. V gene TRBV7-2 combines with J gene TRBJ2-5, with a possible D match to TRBD2 (6 bases). V lost 1 base, J lost 4 bases, and 7 bases lay in between. CDR3 length: 13 residues. The germline V gene has CDR1 SGHTA and CDR2 FQGNSA. Here the CDR3 reads CASSLVAAETQYF. The CDR3, as DNA: TGTGCCAGCAGCTTAGTAGCGGCAGAGACCCAGTACTTC.

This clone has more than one count but fewer than ten. V and J are TRBV7-9 and TRBJ2-5; D possibly corresponds to TRBD1 (5 bases). The CDR3 sequence is 13 residues long. The V and J ends lost 5 bases and 4 bases respectively, with 11 bases between them. The germline CDR1 and CDR2 sequences are SEHNR and FQNEAQ (reference sequence). DNA of the CDR3: TGTGCCAGCAGCCTTGGGGCTATAGAGACCCAGTACTTC. Its protein product is CASSLGAIETQYF. The complete variable domain, with remaining parts taken from reference TRBV7-9 and TRBJ2-5, reads DTGVSQNPRHKITKRGQNVTFRCDPISEHNRLYWYRQTLGQGPEFLTYFQNEAQLEKSRLLSDRFSAERPKGSFSTLEIQRTEQGDSAMYLCASSLGAIETQYFGPGTRLLVL.

This clone was detected only a few times. The V call is TRBV10-3, the J call TRBJ2-7; a weak D match, TRBD2 (6 bases). V dropped 7 bases and J dropped 6 bases, with 10 bases sitting between them. Germline assignment: CDR1 ENHRY and CDR2 SYGVKD. The CDR3 contains 11 residues. The CDR3 loop reads CAIKDYREQYF. DNA for the CDR3: TGTGCCATCAAGGACTACCGCGAGCAGTACTTC.

The genes are TRBV2 and TRBJ2-3; D could derive from TRBD1 or TRBD2 (6 bases each). The germline gives CDR1 SNHLY, CDR2 FYNNEI. Trimming took 8 bases from V and 5 from J, leaving 17 bases between them. The CDR3 is 14 amino acids. As DNA, the CDR3 is TGTGCCAGCTCGAGCGTCGGGGGCCGAGATACGCAGTATTTT. Protein sequence: CASSSVGGRDTQYF.

In its sample, this clone was seen a few times. This chain links TRBV6-6 with TRBJ1-4, with D maybe TRBD1 (5 bases). CDR1 is MNHNY, CDR2 SVGAGI, per germline (reference sequence). The CDR3 is 13 residues long. Trimming pared 8 bases from V and 4 bases from J, leaving 11 bases between. The CDR3 reads CASVDSNNEKLFF. DNA for the CDR3: TGTGCCAGCGTTGACAGCAATAATGAAAAACTGTTTTTT.

This clone showed up just a few times. V gene TRBV15 combines with J gene TRBJ1-2; possibly TRBD1 for D (5 bases). The CDR3 contains 13 residues. Between the trimmed V and J ends, which lost 5 bases and 6 bases, there was a span of 13 bases. From germline, CDR1 is LNHNV and CDR2 YYDKDF (reference sequence). Here the CDR3 DNA reads TGTGCCACCAGCCGGCAGGGACTAAATGGCTACACCTTC. Amino acid sequence: CATSRQGLNGYTF.

The V gene is TRBV5-6, the J gene TRBJ2-1, with 11 positions matching TRBD2. Germline CDR1 reads SGHDT; CDR2 reads YYEEEE. This CDR3 spans 15 amino acids. V was clipped by 2 bases and J by 10 bases; unmatched bases: 8. The CDR3 here is CASSFGSGRAHEQFF. The CDR3 DNA reads as TGTGCCAGCAGCTTCGGTAGCGGGAGGGCCCACGAGCAGTTCTTC.

This clone was seen more than once but under ten times. The V and J genes are TRBV29-1 and TRBJ1-2; D remains ambiguous. V was trimmed by 4 bases and J by 8 bases, leaving 20 bases between them. This CDR3 contains 14 residues. Per the germline V gene, CDR1 is SQVTM and CDR2 is ANQGSEA. The CDR3 reads CSVVASTEGVGYTF. DNA of the CDR3: TGCAGCGTTGTGGCTTCGACGGAAGGAGTGGGCTACACCTTC.